This T cell receptor beta chain was found in a study of OX40 agonist ivuxolimab in advanced cancers. Study details: Aged 23 to 79 with a mean of 60 years, they were approximately 80% male. Whole-study findings and limits: Low normalized T-cell clonal expansion also characterized some of the nonresponders. The study found among the lowest clonal expansion in partial responders at 0.1-3.0 mg/kg. Antigens targeted by the expanded peripheral T cells were not determined.

Germline-derived CDR1 and CDR2 are SGHRS and YFSETQ. Trimming cost V 5 bases and J 0 bases, with 8 bases left between them. This CDR3 region has 13 residues. In regard to this clone: What it binds is not known.

The data were produced by immunoSEQ multiplex PCR, yet TCRdb's version contains in-frame clones alone and is incomplete. Of tens of thousands of clones listed, approximately 86% are singletons. This material consisted of CD4+ or CD8+ T cells sorted from blood, taken in a trial of the OX40 agonist ivuxolimab. The V call is TRBV5-1, the J call TRBJ1-2; no firm D call. The clonotype was recovered from an adult with an advanced solid tumor such as melanoma, head and neck, liver or kidney cancer. Written as DNA, the CDR3 is TGCGCCAGCAGGGCAGAAGCTAACTATGGCTACACCTTC. Translated: CASRAEANYGYTF.